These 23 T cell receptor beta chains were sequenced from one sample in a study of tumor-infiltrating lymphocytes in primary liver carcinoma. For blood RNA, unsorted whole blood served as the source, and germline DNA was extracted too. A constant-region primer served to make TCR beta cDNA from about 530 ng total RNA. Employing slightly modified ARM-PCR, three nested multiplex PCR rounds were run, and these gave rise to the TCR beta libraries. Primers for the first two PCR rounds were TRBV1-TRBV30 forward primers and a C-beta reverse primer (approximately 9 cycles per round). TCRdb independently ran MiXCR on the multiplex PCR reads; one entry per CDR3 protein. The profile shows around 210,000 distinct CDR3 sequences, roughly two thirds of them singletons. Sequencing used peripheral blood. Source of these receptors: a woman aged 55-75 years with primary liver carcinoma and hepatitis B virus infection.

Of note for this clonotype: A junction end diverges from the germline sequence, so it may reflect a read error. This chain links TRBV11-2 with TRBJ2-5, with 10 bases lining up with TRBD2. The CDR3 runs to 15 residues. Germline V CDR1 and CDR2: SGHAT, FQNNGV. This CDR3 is CVSSLGLASSETQYF. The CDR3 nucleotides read TGTGTCAGCAGCTTGGGACTAGCGTCATCAGAGACCCAGTACTTC.

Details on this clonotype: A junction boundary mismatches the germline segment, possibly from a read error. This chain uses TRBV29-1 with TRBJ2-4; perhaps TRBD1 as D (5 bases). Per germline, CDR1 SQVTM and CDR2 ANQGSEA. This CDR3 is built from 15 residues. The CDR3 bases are TGCAGCATTGAAGTGGACACTTTAGCCGAAAACATTCAGTACTTC. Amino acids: CSIEVDTLAENIQYF.

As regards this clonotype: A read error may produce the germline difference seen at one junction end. CDR3 sequence: CPSSLSLAGGPGLTYEQYF. For the CDR3, the DNA is TGTCCCAGCAGCTTATCTCTAGCGGGAGGGCCGGGGCTTACTTACGAACAGTACTTC. The V call is TRBV11-2, the J call TRBJ2-7; 12 nucleotides line up with TRBD2. CDR1 and CDR2 from the germline V gene are SGHAT and FQNNGV. The CDR3 spans 19 residues.

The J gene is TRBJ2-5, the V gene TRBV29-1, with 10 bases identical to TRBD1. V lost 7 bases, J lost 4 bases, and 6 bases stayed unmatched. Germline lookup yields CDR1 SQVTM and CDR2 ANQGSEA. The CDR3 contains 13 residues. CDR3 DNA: TGCAGCGGACAGGGGGCGAAAGTAGAGACCCAGTACTTC. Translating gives CSGQGAKVETQYF.

The CDR3 reads CASSPNRMHTQYF. Written as DNA, the CDR3 is TGTGCCAGTAGCCCAAACCGGATGCATACGCAGTATTTT. The gene calls are TRBV11-1 and TRBJ2-3; D gene unclear. Germline V lookup: CDR1 SGHAT, CDR2 FQDESV (reference sequence). V gave up 9 bases and J gave up 7 bases, with 17 bases separating them. This CDR3 region has 13 residues.

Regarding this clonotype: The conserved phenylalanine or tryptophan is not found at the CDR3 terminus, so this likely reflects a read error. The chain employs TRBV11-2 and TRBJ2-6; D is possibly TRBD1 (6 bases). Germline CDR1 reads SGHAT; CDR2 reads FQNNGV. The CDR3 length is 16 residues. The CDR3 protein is CASTLVGGSGANVLTS. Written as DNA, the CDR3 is TGTGCCAGCACCTTAGTAGGGGGTTCTGGGGCCAACGTCCTGACTTCC.

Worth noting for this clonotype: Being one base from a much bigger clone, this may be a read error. CDR3: CASSEQGLAGGVTYNEQLF. CDR3 bases: TGCGCCAGCAGTGAGCAGGGACTAGCGGGAGGGGTTACCTACAATGAGCAGCTCTTC. The chain recombines TRBV10-2 with TRBJ2-1, with 16 positions matching TRBD2. Germline V CDR1 and CDR2: WSHSY, SAAADI. The CDR3 has 19 residues.

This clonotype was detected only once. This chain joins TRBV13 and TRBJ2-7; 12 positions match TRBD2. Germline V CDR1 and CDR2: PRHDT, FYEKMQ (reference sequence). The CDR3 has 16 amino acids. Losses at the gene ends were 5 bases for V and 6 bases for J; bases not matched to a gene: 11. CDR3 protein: CASSPTETSGRPEQYF. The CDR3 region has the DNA TGTGCCAGCAGCCCAACCGAGACTAGCGGGAGACCCGAGCAGTACTTC.

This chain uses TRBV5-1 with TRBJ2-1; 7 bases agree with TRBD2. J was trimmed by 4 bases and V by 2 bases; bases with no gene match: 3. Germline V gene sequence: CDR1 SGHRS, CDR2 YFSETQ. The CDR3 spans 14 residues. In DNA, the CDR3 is TGCGCCAGCAGCTTTGACGGGGGGTACAATGAGCAGTTCTTC. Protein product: CASSFDGGYNEQFF.

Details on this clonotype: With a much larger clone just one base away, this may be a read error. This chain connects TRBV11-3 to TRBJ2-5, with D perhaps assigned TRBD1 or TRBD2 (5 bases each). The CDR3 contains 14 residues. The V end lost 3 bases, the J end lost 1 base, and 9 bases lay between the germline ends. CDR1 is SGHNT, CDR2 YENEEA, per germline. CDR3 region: CASSFRGLQETQYF. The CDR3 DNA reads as TGTGCCAGCAGCTTCCGGGGCCTCCAAGAGACCCAGTACTTC.

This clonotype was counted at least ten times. CDR3 sequence reads: CASSLAATGELFF. CDR3 bases: TGTGCCAGCAGCTTGGCAGCCACCGGGGAGCTGTTTTTT. The chain combines TRBV11-3 with TRBJ2-2; D not resolved. V was cut by 3 bases and J by 4 bases, with 6 bases left in between. The length of the CDR3 is 13 residues. Germline loops: CDR1 SGHNT, CDR2 YENEEA.

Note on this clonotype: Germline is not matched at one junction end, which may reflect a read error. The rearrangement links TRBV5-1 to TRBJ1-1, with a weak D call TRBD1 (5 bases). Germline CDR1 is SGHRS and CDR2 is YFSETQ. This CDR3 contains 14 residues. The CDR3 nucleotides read TGCACCAGCAGCTTGGAAGGGACGGTGGGTGAAGCTTTCTTT. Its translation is CTSSLEGTVGEAFF.

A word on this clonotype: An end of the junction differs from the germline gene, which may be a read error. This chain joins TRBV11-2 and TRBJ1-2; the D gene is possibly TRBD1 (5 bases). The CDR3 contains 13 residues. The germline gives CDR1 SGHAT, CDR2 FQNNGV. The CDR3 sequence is CASSMTGGYDYTF. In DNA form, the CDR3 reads TGTGCCAGCAGCATGACGGGGGGGTATGACTACACCTTC.

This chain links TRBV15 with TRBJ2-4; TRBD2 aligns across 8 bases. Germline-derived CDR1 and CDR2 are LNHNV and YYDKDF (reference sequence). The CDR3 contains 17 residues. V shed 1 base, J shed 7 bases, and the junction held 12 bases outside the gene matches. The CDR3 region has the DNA TGTGCCACCAGCAGAGCTTTAGCGGGGACCAACGATAACATTCAGTACTTC. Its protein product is CATSRALAGTNDNIQYF. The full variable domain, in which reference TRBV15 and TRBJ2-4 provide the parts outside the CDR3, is DAMVIQNPRYQVTQFGKPVTLSCSQTLNHNVMYWYQQKSSQAPKLLFHYYDKDFNNEADTPDNFQSRRPNTSFCFLDIRSPGLGDTAMYLCATSRALAGTNDNIQYFGAGTRLSVL.

Here the CDR3 reads CASSFPSSGIGGNEQFF. DNA for the CDR3: TGTGCCAGCAGTTTCCCCTCTAGCGGGATCGGGGGCAATGAGCAGTTCTTC. This sequence joins TRBV28 and TRBJ2-1; 9 bases align to TRBD2. The CDR3 covers 17 residues. J lost 6 bases, V lost 3 bases, and 12 bases had no gene match. Germline values: CDR1 MDHEN, CDR2 SYDVKM. The variable domain in full, completed from reference TRBV28 and TRBJ2-1, reads DVKVTQSSRYLVKRTGEKVFLECVQDMDHENMFWYRQDPGLGLRLIYFSYDVKMKEKGDIPEGYSVSREKKERFSLILESASTNQTSMYLCASSFPSSGIGGNEQFFGPGTRLTVL.

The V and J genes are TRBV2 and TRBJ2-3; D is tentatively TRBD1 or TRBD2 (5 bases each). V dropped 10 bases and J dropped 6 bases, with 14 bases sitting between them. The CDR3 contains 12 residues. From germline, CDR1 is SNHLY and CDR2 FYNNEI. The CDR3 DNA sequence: TGTGCCACAAGGGGAGCCGAGGATACGCAGTATTTT. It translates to CATRGAEDTQYF.

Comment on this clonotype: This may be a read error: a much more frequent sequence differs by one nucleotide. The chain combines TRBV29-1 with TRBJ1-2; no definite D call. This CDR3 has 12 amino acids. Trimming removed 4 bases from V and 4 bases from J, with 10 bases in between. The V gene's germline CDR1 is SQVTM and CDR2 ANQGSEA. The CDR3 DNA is TGCAGCGTTGGACGGGGTAGCTATGGCTACACCTTC. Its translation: CSVGRGSYGYTF.

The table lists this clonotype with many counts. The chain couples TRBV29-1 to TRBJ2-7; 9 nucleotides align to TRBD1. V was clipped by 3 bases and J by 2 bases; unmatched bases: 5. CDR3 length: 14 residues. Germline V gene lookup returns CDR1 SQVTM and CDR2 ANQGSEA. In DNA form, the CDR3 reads TGCAGCGTTGACTCGACAGGGGGTCCCTACGAGCAGTACTTC. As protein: CSVDSTGGPYEQYF.

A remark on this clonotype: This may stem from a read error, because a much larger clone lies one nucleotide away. The CDR3 DNA reads TGTGCCAGCAGCCTCATATACAGGGGCTCGGTTGGCTACACCTTC. It yields the protein CASSLIYRGSVGYTF. The chain is built from TRBV6-6 and TRBJ1-2; 7 bases are shared with TRBD1. Losses at the gene ends were 6 bases for V and 7 bases for J; bases not matched to a gene: 14. Germline CDR1 is MNHNY and CDR2 is SVGAGI (reference sequence). The CDR3 consists of 15 residues.

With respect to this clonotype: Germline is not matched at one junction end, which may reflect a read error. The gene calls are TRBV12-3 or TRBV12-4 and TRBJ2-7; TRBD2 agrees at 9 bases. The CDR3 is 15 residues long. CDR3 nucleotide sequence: TGTGCCAGCAGCCGCGAAGTGATAGCGGGAGTTGAGCTGTACTTC. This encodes CASSREVIAGVELYF.

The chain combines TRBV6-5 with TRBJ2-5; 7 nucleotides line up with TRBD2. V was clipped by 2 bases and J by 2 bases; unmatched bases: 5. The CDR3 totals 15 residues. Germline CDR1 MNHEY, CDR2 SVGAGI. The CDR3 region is CASSYVGAGQETQYF. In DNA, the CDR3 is TGTGCCAGCAGTTACGTAGGAGCGGGACAAGAGACCCAGTACTTC.

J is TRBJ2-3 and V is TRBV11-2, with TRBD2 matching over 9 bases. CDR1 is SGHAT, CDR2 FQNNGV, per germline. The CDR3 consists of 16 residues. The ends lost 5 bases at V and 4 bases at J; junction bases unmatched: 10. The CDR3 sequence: CASSHDSGSLSDTQYF. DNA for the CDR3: TGTGCCAGCAGCCATGATAGCGGGAGCTTGTCAGATACGCAGTATTTT.

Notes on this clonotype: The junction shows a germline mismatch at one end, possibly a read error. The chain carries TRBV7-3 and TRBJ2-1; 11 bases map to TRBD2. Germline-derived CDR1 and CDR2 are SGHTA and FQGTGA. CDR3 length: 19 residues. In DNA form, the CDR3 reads TGTGCCAGCAGCAGAACCGGGACTAGCGGTTCAGGAGATTACAATGAGCACTTCTTC. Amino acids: CASSRTGTSGSGDYNEHFF.